These T cell receptor beta chains were read from a single sample in a study of identical twins. TCRdb reprocessed the 5' RACE reads with MiXCR, giving one entry per CDR3 protein. Seen here are 500,000 or so distinct CDR3 sequences, approximately 15% observed once, and the top ten hold around 0.57%. In addition, the sample was reused for a study of yellow fever vaccine responses in identical twins.

Material: CD4+ T cells sorted from blood. The source of these receptors is a woman aged 18-29 years in good health. Each CDR3 is given with its conserved first and last residue. D genes are given only for firm matches. Not every row has a clone size; where given, it reads once, few, many or a size class.

>.|TRBJ2-5|.|TRBV5-1
TGCGCCAGCAGCTCTCGGGTAGACGGGGAGACCCAGTACTTC
CASSSRVDGETQYF
>.|TRBJ1-2|few|TRBV6-5
TGTGCCAGCAGTTACGGTTCGGAGGAGAGATATGGCTACACCTTC
CASSYGSEERYGYTF
>TRBD2|TRBJ2-5|.|TRBV28
TGTGCCAGCAGTTTATGGAGTAGCGGGAGGGCCGGGGAGACCCAGTACTTC
CASSLWSSGRAGETQYF
>.|TRBJ2-1|few|TRBV5-5
TGTGCCAGCAGCTTGGCCATCAATGAGCAGTTCTTC
CASSLAINEQFF
>.|TRBJ2-5|.|TRBV24-1
TGTGCCACCAGTGATCCACAGGGTTTCCAAGAGACCCAGTACTTC
CATSDPQGFQETQYF
>TRBD1|TRBJ2-7|.|TRBV4-3
TGCGCCAGCAGCCATACACAATCGACCGGGACAGGGGGCTCCTACGAGCAGTACTTC
CASSHTQSTGTGGSYEQYF
>.|TRBJ2-5|.|TRBV5-1
TGCGCCAGCAGCTTGTTTCTACCACAGCAAGAGACCCAGTACTTC
CASSLFLPQQETQYF
>.|TRBJ2-5|many|TRBV29-1
TGCAGCGTTGACAGGGGTATCCAAGAGACCCAGTACTTC
CSVDRGIQETQYF
>.|TRBJ2-7|few|TRBV14
TGTGCCAGCAGCCAAAATCCAGGGTACGAGCAGTACTTC
CASSQNPGYEQYF
>TRBD2|TRBJ2-3|.|TRBV20-1
TGCAGTGCTTCGGGGGGGCCCACAGATACGCAGTATTTT
CSASGGPTDTQYF
>.|TRBJ1-4|few|TRBV6-1
TGTGCCAGCAGCATAAGCAGGGGAGGGGGTGAAAAACTGTTTTTT
CASSISRGGGEKLFF
>.|TRBJ2-7|.|TRBV20-1
TGCAGTGCTAAGGGGACAACGGCCAAAGAGCAGTACTTC
CSAKGTTAKEQYF
>.|TRBJ2-1|.|TRBV9
TGTGCCAGCAGCGTAGGAGGTGGGAATGAGCAGTTCTTC
CASSVGGGNEQFF
>TRBD1|TRBJ1-1|many|TRBV6-5
TGTGCCAGCAGTTCCCCGGGACAGGGGAACACTGAAGCTTTCTTT
CASSSPGQGNTEAFF
>TRBD2|TRBJ2-3|few|TRBV12-3/TRBV12-4
TGTGCCAGCAGAGGCGGACTAGCGGGGGGGGCCCGATTCACAGATACGCAGTATTTT
CASRGGLAGGARFTDTQYF
>.|TRBJ2-7|few|TRBV6-6
TGTGCCAGCCTCGGAGGAGGGGCCTACGAGCAGTACTTC
CASLGGGAYEQYF
>.|TRBJ1-2|.|TRBV10-3
TGTGCCATCAGTGAAGACTATGGCTACACCTTC
CAISEDYGYTF
>.|TRBJ1-2|few|TRBV7-3
TGTGCCAGCAGCTTAACGGCGGGGTCTGACTACACCTTC
CASSLTAGSDYTF
>.|TRBJ2-7|few|TRBV20-1
TGCAGTGCTAGGGGAGGGGGGGGCGAGTCCTACGAGCAGTACTTC
CSARGGGGESYEQYF
>TRBD1|TRBJ2-3|many|TRBV6-1
TGTGCCAGCAGTGACTGGGACAGGGGCACAGATACGCAGTATTTT
CASSDWDRGTDTQYF
>.|TRBJ2-2|many|TRBV2
TGTGCCAGCAGGGCCGGCACCGGGGAGCTGTTTTTT
CASRAGTGELFF
>.|TRBJ2-3|.|TRBV27
TGTGCCAGCAGTGCTAGGACAGCGCGTACTAGCACAGATACGCAGTATTTT
CASSARTARTSTDTQYF
>TRBD2|TRBJ2-2|.|TRBV25-1
TGTGGAGCGGGAGGAAACCCCGGGGAGCTGTTTTTT
CGAGGNPGELFF
>.|TRBJ2-6|once|TRBV7-8
TGTGCCAGCAGCCTCTTCTCCGGGGAAGCTGGGGCCAACGTCCTGACTTTC
CASSLFSGEAGANVLTF
>.|TRBJ2-7|few|TRBV24-1
TGTGCCACCAGTGAAGGCCGGGAGCAGTACTTC
CATSEGREQYF
>.|TRBJ2-1|few|TRBV5-6
TGTGCCAGCAGCTTGGAAAGGGGAAGCTCCTACAATGAGCAGTTCTTC
CASSLERGSSYNEQFF
>TRBD2|TRBJ2-1|many|TRBV3-1
TGTGCCAGCAGCCAGGGGGGCCCTAGCGGGGGTAGTGAGCAGTTCTTC
CASSQGGPSGGSEQFF
>TRBD2|TRBJ2-7|.|TRBV29-1
TGCAGCGTTGGGCTAGCGGACGAGCAGTACTTC
CSVGLADEQYF
>.|TRBJ2-3|.|TRBV2
TGTGCCAGCAGACTCCGGGGTGTAACTAGCACAGATACGCAGTATTTT
CASRLRGVTSTDTQYF
>TRBD1|TRBJ1-2|.|TRBV28
TGTGCCAGCAGTATACGGACAGGGGGCCTCTATGGCTACACCTTC
CASSIRTGGLYGYTF
>.|TRBJ2-1|many|TRBV3-1
TGTGCCAGCAGCCAAGGAGCGTCTAGAAGCAATGAGCAGTTCTTC
CASSQGASRSNEQFF
>.|TRBJ1-4|few|TRBV7-2
TGTGCCAGCAGCCCAGCGCGGGCAGTCAATGAAAAACTGTTTTTT
CASSPARAVNEKLFF
>.|TRBJ2-1|many|TRBV5-1
TGCGCCAGCAGCTTTTGGGGATTTGGCAATGAGCAGTTCTTC
CASSFWGFGNEQFF
>TRBD1|TRBJ2-5|.|TRBV12-3/TRBV12-4
TGTGCCAGCAGCAGACGGATTGGGACAGGCCACCAAGAGACCCAGTACTTC
CASSRRIGTGHQETQYF
>TRBD2|TRBJ2-5|few|TRBV20-1
TGCAGTGCTAGAAGCCCCGGACTAGTAGAGACCCAGTACTTC
CSARSPGLVETQYF
>.|TRBJ2-1|.|TRBV7-2
TGTGCCAGCAGTTCGCCTCCCGGGACCCGGTACAATGAGCAGTTCTTC
CASSSPPGTRYNEQFF
>TRBD2|TRBJ2-4|few|TRBV20-1
TGCAGTGCTACTTTTTCGGGGGGAAACATTCAGTACTTC
CSATFSGGNIQYF
>.|TRBJ2-7|many|TRBV12-3/TRBV12-4
TGTGCCAGCAGTAAGGGCTCCGCGAGCTCCTACGAGCAGTACTTC
CASSKGSASSYEQYF
>TRBD2|TRBJ2-3|many|TRBV3-1
TGTGCCAGCAGCCAAGATCCCGGGGGGGTAAACACAGATACGCAGTATTTT
CASSQDPGGVNTDTQYF
>TRBD2|TRBJ2-3|few|TRBV12-3/TRBV12-4
TGTGCCAGCAGTTTTAGGCTAGCGGGGGGTACAGATACGCAGTATTTT
CASSFRLAGGTDTQYF
>.|TRBJ2-6|many|TRBV30
TGTGCCTGCCTGAGGGGTAACGTCCTGACTTTC
CACLRGNVLTF
>.|TRBJ1-6|few|TRBV7-2
TGTGCCAGCAGCCCACGTCCGTATTCGGCCCTCCACTTT
CASSPRPYSALHF
>TRBD1|TRBJ2-5|.|TRBV25-1
TGTGCCAGCAGTGAAAGGACAGGGAAAGAGACCCAGTACTTC
CASSERTGKETQYF
>TRBD2|TRBJ2-3|.|TRBV20-1
TGCAGTGCTAGAGAGGGCGAGCGGGGGGCCGCAAACCGAGATACGCAGTATTTT
CSAREGERGAANRDTQYF
>.|TRBJ2-5|many|TRBV7-6
TGTGCCAGCAGCTTTGCAGGCCAAGAGACCCAGTACTTC
CASSFAGQETQYF
>TRBD1|TRBJ2-7|many|TRBV5-1
TGCGCCAGCAGCTTGGGGGGACAGGGCTACGAGCAGTACTTC
CASSLGGQGYEQYF
>.|TRBJ1-2|.|TRBV7-2
TGTGCCAGCAGCTTAGCGGGGTTTGGCTACACCTTC
CASSLAGFGYTF
>.|TRBJ1-1|few|TRBV20-1
TGCAGTGCTAGGAGCATTGACCTGAACACTGAAGCTTTCTTT
CSARSIDLNTEAFF
>TRBD1|TRBJ2-7|many|TRBV10-3
TGTGCCATCAGTGGGCCGGGACAGACTTCCTACGAGCAGTACTTC
CAISGPGQTSYEQYF
>TRBD1|TRBJ2-1|few|TRBV28
TGTGCCAGCACCCTGGACAGGGGGGACAATGAGCAGTTCTTC
CASTLDRGDNEQFF
>.|TRBJ2-7|.|TRBV30
TGTGCCTGGAGCCCAACCTCCTACGAGCAGTACTTC
CAWSPTSYEQYF
>.|TRBJ2-3|.|TRBV20-1
TGCAGTGCTCCCCTGGGAAGCACAGATACGCAGTATTTT
CSAPLGSTDTQYF
>.|TRBJ2-1|few|TRBV25-1
TGTGCCAGCAGCCAATCCGGGGCTCCTGGGTACAATGAGCAGTTCTTC
CASSQSGAPGYNEQFF
>.|TRBJ1-2|.|TRBV28
TGTGCCAGCAGTGCACAGAGAAACTATGGCTACACCTTC
CASSAQRNYGYTF
>.|TRBJ2-4|.|TRBV6-1
TGTGCCAGCCGGCTCGGTCTAGCCAAAAACATTCAGTACTTC
CASRLGLAKNIQYF
>.|TRBJ2-5|few|TRBV6-2/TRBV6-3
TGTGCCAGCGTCCGGGACAATGTCCAAGAGACCCAGTACTTC
CASVRDNVQETQYF
>.|TRBJ2-1|.|TRBV19
TGTGCCAGTAGTCGGGACGCAGCCTACAATGAGCAGTTCTTC
CASSRDAAYNEQFF
>.|TRBJ2-6|few|TRBV11-2
TGTGCCAGCAGCTCTATTGGGGCTGGGGCCAACGTCCTGACTTTC
CASSSIGAGANVLTF